These 19 T cell receptor beta chains were all obtained from the same sample, sequenced in a study of cytomegalovirus exposure and HLA in healthy donors. The PCR employed 60 Vbeta primers together with 13 Jbeta primers. This table comes from immunoSEQ multiplex PCR, and its TCRdb copy is limited to in-frame clones, with some not included. The sample yields about 150,000 clones, about 85% seen once. The sample consisted of PBMCs. The receptors shown here come from a human donor in good health.

V and J are TRBV28 and TRBJ1-2; tentatively, D is TRBD1 (6 bases). The V and J ends lost 7 bases and 2 bases respectively, with 11 bases between them. This CDR3 is 13 amino acids long. The germline gives CDR1 MDHEN, CDR2 SYDVKM. CDR3 in DNA: TGTGCCAGCAATATAGGACAGAACTATGGCTACACCTTC. It specifies CASNIGQNYGYTF.

The CDR3, as DNA: TGTGCCAGCAGCTCCGTTTACCCAGGGCAGGGTGGCTACACCTTC. This encodes CASSSVYPGQGGYTF. The chain links TRBV7-9 to TRBJ1-2; D perhaps matches TRBD1 (5 bases). Germline lookup yields CDR1 SEHNR and CDR2 FQNEAQ (reference sequence). The CDR3 runs to 15 residues. V lost 4 bases and J 7 bases, leaving 19 bases between the germline ends.

The genes are TRBV5-1 and TRBJ2-5; 8 nucleotides match TRBD2. CDR3 size: 15 residues. The germline CDR1 and CDR2 sequences are SGHRS and YFSETQ. V shed 2 bases and J 4 bases; nucleotides not matched to a gene: 7. The CDR3: CASSFTSGGGETQYF. CDR3 nucleotide sequence: TGCGCCAGCAGCTTCACTAGCGGAGGGGGAGAGACCCAGTACTTC.

This chain connects TRBV6-1 to TRBJ2-5; 8 bases are a match to TRBD2. The CDR3 is 14 residues long. The J segment lost 5 bases and the V segment lost 2 bases, leaving 4 bases of the junction unmatched. Germline V gene lookup returns CDR1 MNHNS and CDR2 SASEGT. The CDR3 region has the DNA TGTGCCAGCAGTGAACTAGCGGGCCTTGAGACCCAGTACTTC. It codes for CASSELAGLETQYF.

The chain links TRBV6-5 to TRBJ1-2, with D possibly TRBD1 on 6 matching bases. The germline CDR1 and CDR2 sequences are MNHEY and SVGAGI. CDR3 length: 13 amino acids. Trimming shortened V by 0 bases and J by 8 bases, and 10 bases separated the two germline ends. CDR3 DNA: TGTGCCAGCAGTTACTCGGCCAGGGGCGGCTACACCTTC. Protein: CASSYSARGGYTF.

The V and J genes are TRBV5-4 and TRBJ1-1, with D hard to call. This CDR3 is built from 14 residues. V gave up 1 base and J gave up 4 bases, with 11 bases separating them. Germline V gene data show CDR1 as SGHNT and CDR2 as YYREEE (reference sequence). For the CDR3, the DNA is TGTGCCAGCAGCTTGAGAGGGAGAAGCACTGAAGCTTTCTTT. Encoded protein: CASSLRGRSTEAFF.

The J gene is TRBJ1-1, the V gene TRBV5-4; a possible D gene is TRBD1 (6 bases). The germline CDR1 and CDR2 sequences are SGHNT and YYREEE (reference sequence). CDR3 length: 16 amino acids. V gave up 4 bases and J gave up 2 bases, with 18 bases separating them. Here the CDR3 DNA reads TGTGCCAGCAGCCCACCTGGGACAACCAGAAACACTGAAGCTTTCTTT. Its translation is CASSPPGTTRNTEAFF.

The chain employs TRBV6-6 and TRBJ2-7, with a possible D match to TRBD1 (6 bases). Between the trimmed V and J ends, which lost 0 bases and 3 bases, there was a span of 9 bases. The CDR3 totals 14 residues. Germline CDR1 is MNHNY and CDR2 is SVGAGI (reference sequence). The CDR3 sequence: CASSYSTGIYEQYF. Written as DNA, the CDR3 is TGTGCCAGCAGTTACTCAACAGGGATCTACGAGCAGTACTTC.

Only a few counts were recorded for this clone. V usage is TRBV5-1 and J usage is TRBJ2-6; 9 bases map to TRBD1. This CDR3 region has 21 residues. V shed 5 bases, J shed 2 bases, and the junction held 20 bases outside the gene matches. Per the germline V gene, CDR1 is SGHRS and CDR2 is YFSETQ. CDR3 sequence: CASREPGQGALSAPGANVLTF. CDR3 DNA: TGCGCCAGCAGAGAGCCGGGACAGGGTGCTTTATCGGCCCCTGGGGCCAACGTCCTGACTTTC. Combining the CDR3 with reference TRBV5-1 and TRBJ2-6 gives the whole variable domain KAGVTQTPRYLIKTRGQQVTLSCSPISGHRSVSWYQQTPGQGLQFLFEYFSETQRNKGNFPGRFSGRQFSNSRSEMNVSTLELGDSALYLCASREPGQGALSAPGANVLTFGAGSRLTVL.

The V gene is TRBV2, the J gene TRBJ2-4; D perhaps matches TRBD1 (5 bases). V lost 6 bases and J 6 bases, leaving 9 bases between the germline ends. CDR3 length: 12 amino acids. Germline assignment: CDR1 SNHLY and CDR2 FYNNEI. The CDR3 loop is CASSNRLNIQYF. Here the CDR3 DNA reads TGTGCCAGCAGCAACAGGTTAAACATTCAGTACTTC. Using reference TRBV2 and TRBJ2-4 for the parts outside the CDR3, the full variable domain is EPEVTQTPSHQVTQMGQEVILRCVPISNHLYFYWYRQILGQKVEFLVSFYNNEISEKSEIFDDQFSVERPDGSNFTLKIRSTKLEDSAMYFCASSNRLNIQYFGAGTRLSVL.

The chain employs TRBV5-1 and TRBJ2-3; 12 nucleotides match TRBD2. The CDR3 length is 15 residues. Trimming removed 8 bases from V and 4 bases from J; junction bases left unmatched: 8. Looked up from germline, CDR1 is SGHRS and CDR2 is YFSETQ. This CDR3 is CASRTSGMWADTQYF. CDR3 nucleotides: TGCGCCAGTCGGACTAGCGGGATGTGGGCAGATACGCAGTATTTT.

This clone was recorded many times. The CDR3 DNA sequence: TGTGCCAGCAGCCAAGCCCCAGGGTATGGGGAGACCCAGTACTTC. Its protein product is CASSQAPGYGETQYF. This chain joins TRBV7-6 and TRBJ2-5, with a weak D call TRBD1 (5 bases). The CDR3 runs 15 residues. Germline assignment: CDR1 SGHVS and CDR2 FNYEAQ. V dropped 5 bases and J dropped 5 bases, with 18 bases sitting between them.

The sample holds a few counts of this clone. V and J are TRBV10-3 and TRBJ2-7; D may be TRBD1 (6 bases). V lost 10 bases, J lost 0 bases, and 13 bases lay in between. This CDR3 is built from 13 residues. Germline CDR1 reads ENHRY; CDR2 reads SYGVKD. The CDR3: CATRDTDSYEQYF. The CDR3 nucleotides are TGTGCCACCCGGGACACAGACTCCTACGAGCAGTACTTC.

The chain has TRBV5-4 and TRBJ1-3, with a weak D call TRBD1 (5 bases). Germline loops: CDR1 SGHNT, CDR2 YYREEE (reference sequence). Between the trimmed V and J ends, which lost 1 base and 3 bases, there was a span of 8 bases. This CDR3 is built from 14 residues. The CDR3: CASSLWGGGNTIYF. Here the CDR3 DNA reads TGTGCCAGCAGCTTGTGGGGCGGTGGAAACACCATATATTTT.

There are a few counts of this clone. The chain combines TRBV5-1 with TRBJ1-1, with D unclear. The CDR3 consists of 13 residues. Germline assignment: CDR1 SGHRS and CDR2 YFSETQ. Trimming took 6 bases from V and 2 from J, leaving 11 bases between them. The CDR3 loop reads CASKLKINTEAFF. The CDR3 DNA sequence: TGCGCCAGCAAGCTGAAGATCAACACTGAAGCTTTCTTT. Full variable domain (missing parts from reference TRBV5-1 and TRBJ1-1): KAGVTQTPRYLIKTRGQQVTLSCSPISGHRSVSWYQQTPGQGLQFLFEYFSETQRNKGNFPGRFSGRQFSNSRSEMNVSTLELGDSALYLCASKLKINTEAFFGQGTRLTVV.

The J gene is TRBJ2-7, the V gene TRBV27; 9 bases align to TRBD1. This CDR3 region has 19 residues. The V gene end was trimmed by 5 bases and the J gene end by 3 bases; junction bases not matched to a gene: 20. From germline, CDR1 is MNHEY and CDR2 SMNVEV (reference sequence). Here the CDR3 reads CASSVQGGQGPYPVYEQYF. Written as DNA, the CDR3 is TGTGCCAGCAGTGTCCAAGGCGGACAGGGGCCATACCCCGTCTACGAGCAGTACTTC.

This clone was seen a few times. The junction shows a germline mismatch at one end, possibly a read error. The chain carries TRBV6-5 and TRBJ1-2; 7 nucleotides align to TRBD1. The germline V gene encodes CDR1 MNHEY and CDR2 SVGAGI. The CDR3 spans 13 residues. The CDR3 sequence is CASRMIQGYGYPF. CDR3 coding DNA: TGTGCCAGCAGAATGATACAGGGGTATGGCTACCCCTTC.

The chain recombines TRBV6-1 with TRBJ1-5; tentatively, D is TRBD1 (5 bases). Germline CDR1 and CDR2: MNHNS and SASEGT. V was trimmed by 4 bases and J by 5 bases, leaving 9 bases between them. The CDR3 loop spans 13 amino acids. The CDR3 is CASSGGVYQPQHF. The CDR3 DNA is TGTGCCAGCAGTGGGGGGGTCTATCAGCCCCAGCATTTT.

In its sample, this clone was seen a few times. This chain connects TRBV6-1 to TRBJ2-3; 9 positions match TRBD2. Germline lookup yields CDR1 MNHNS and CDR2 SASEGT. Trimming took 1 base from V and 2 from J; bases not matched to a gene: 7. CDR3 length: 17 amino acids. CDR3 bases: TGTGCCAGCAGTGAAGATAAACTAGCGGGTTACACAGATACGCAGTATTTT. Translating it yields CASSEDKLAGYTDTQYF.